These T cell receptor beta chains were read from a single sample in a study of blood T cell repertoires in COVID-19. TCRdb's table, derived via immunoSEQ multiplex PCR, lists solely in-frame clones and lacks some. The sample includes a few hundred thousand clones, over 75% of them seen just once. Sequenced input: PBMCs or T cells enriched from blood (not recorded which). These receptors all come from a woman aged 25 to 39 who had recovered from COVID-19. Both conserved end residues are trimmed from each CDR3.

TRBV29-1	TRBJ2-3	SVGGRDNTQY
TRBV4-1	TRBJ2-7	ASSQVLLAGIYEQY
TRBV5-5	TRBJ2-7	ASSLRSGLAGGGYEQY
TRBV27	TRBJ2-5	ASSFWEHGQETQY
TRBV7-9	TRBJ2-1	ASSSPGISYNEQF
TRBV2	TRBJ2-7	ASRETSGPYEQY
TRBV27	TRBJ2-7	ASSFTPPTWDSPYEQY
TRBV15	TRBJ2-7	ATSGAWTDEQY
TRBV28	TRBJ2-1	ASKTSGIDNEQF
TRBV27	TRBJ1-1	ASAAGQGMNTEAF
TRBV27	TRBJ2-6	ASTEGVGANVLT
TRBV10-3	TRBJ2-1	AIAGTSEYNEQF
TRBV12-3/TRBV12-4	TRBJ2-7	ASSAGLTYEQY
TRBV5-5	TRBJ1-5	ASSPDLSNQPQH
TRBV20-1	TRBJ1-4	SASGPGQGGFGYEKLF
TRBV4-1	TRBJ1-4	ASSQVGGGIRTNEKLF
TRBV2	TRBJ1-1	ASRAGVNTEAF
TRBV7-2	TRBJ2-3	ASSLAGFTDTQY
TRBV3-1/TRBV3-2	TRBJ2-7	ASSQKPGQGSEQY
TRBV20-1	TRBJ1-2	SAPGGGGYT
TRBV3-1/TRBV3-2	TRBJ1-2	ASSQGGAYGYT
TRBV7-8	TRBJ2-3	ASSLQRGGRRGTDTQY
TRBV10-2	TRBJ1-1	ASSGLTGTEAF
TRBV9	TRBJ1-5	ASSVNGDSNQPQH
TRBV6-5	TRBJ1-6	ASRLDRVGYSPLH
TRBV28	TRBJ2-6	ASKLSKSSGANVLT
TRBV19	TRBJ1-6	ASSIAQGGGSPLH
TRBV5-6	TRBJ1-3	ASSVGQGANTIY
TRBV30	TRBJ1-1	AWGNLAEAF
TRBV4-1	TRBJ1-1	ASSQGRMNTEAF
TRBV6-5	TRBJ2-5	ASSYDRRTETQY
TRBV7-6	TRBJ2-5	ASSLMFPEIAGGHETQY
TRBV27	TRBJ2-3	ASSILAPFTDTQY
TRBV3-1/TRBV3-2	TRBJ1-1	ASRGLPRREAPSYTEAF
TRBV4-1	TRBJ1-2	ASSHKARNNYGYT
TRBV18	TRBJ2-1	ASFPSQGWLLFSYNEQF
TRBV9	TRBJ2-4	ASSVGYRADKNIQY
TRBV27	TRBJ2-7	ASSLLYSSLYEQY
TRBV5-1	TRBJ2-5	ASSPREGIGETQY
TRBV15	TRBJ1-6	ATSRDLARQVNSPLH
TRBV7-3	TRBJ2-1	ASSLDRFNEQF
TRBV18	TRBJ2-7	ASSPNYYEQY
TRBV5-5	TRBJ2-3	ASSYGTSGRGRDTQY